The rows below give T cell receptor beta chains drawn from one sample of a study of T cell responses to AZD1222 COVID-19 vaccine. Measured with immunoSEQ multiplex PCR; TCRdb has only the in-frame clones, and not every one. The table shows under 20,000 clones, with roughly 80% occurring only once. The input for sequencing was peripheral blood, taken 28 days after the second AZD1222 dose. These receptor sequences come from an adult who received the AZD1222 COVID-19 vaccine. Both conserved end residues are part of each CDR3. Fields, in order: CDR3 length, J gene, V gene, CDR3 protein.

13 | TRBJ2-7 | TRBV18 | CASSPSETYEQYF
14 | TRBJ2-3 | TRBV9 | CASSVATRTDTQYF
13 | TRBJ2-4 | TRBV5-4 | CASSLSRGGDEHF
15 | TRBJ2-1 | TRBV5-1 | CASSFRQKPNNEQFF
15 | TRBJ1-6 | TRBV5-8 | CASSNWEAYNSPLHF
14 | TRBJ1-2 | TRBV2 | CASRGQQGVSGYTF
13 | TRBJ2-7 | TRBV28 | CASMTASPYEQYF
18 | TRBJ1-5 | TRBV28 | CASRPPYPNPGQSQPQHF
16 | TRBJ1-6 | TRBV27 | CASSLWQGAYNSPLHF
15 | TRBJ2-2 | TRBV6-5 | CASSYGLASTGELFF
13 | TRBJ2-7 | TRBV30 | CAWSDGVDYEQYF
17 | TRBJ2-1 | TRBV25-1 | CASSELEASGRPNEQFF
16 | TRBJ2-1 | TRBV7-2 | CASSRSRESSYNEQFF
18 | TRBJ1-6 | TRBV30 | CAWTQPRRQNSYNSPLHF
14 | TRBJ2-1 | TRBV5-1 | CASRQDSNYNEQFF
14 | TRBJ2-1 | TRBV6-6 | CASSSRAGHNEQFF